The following is a TCR beta chain sequence with its context. This entry comes from a study of blood T cell repertoires in COVID-19. Study information: The United States, Italy and Spain provided the acute and convalescent COVID-19 samples.

The data were produced by immunoSEQ multiplex PCR, yet TCRdb's version contains in-frame clones alone and is incomplete. Among over 250,000 clones listed, roughly 90% were seen once. Germline V gives CDR1 MDHEN, CDR2 SYDVKM. Deletions cut 3 bases from V and 4 bases from J, with 12 bases between. This CDR3 is 14 amino acids long. Seattle enrolled patients during active infection and tracked them longitudinally. The rearrangement links TRBV28 to TRBJ1-2; D not resolved. Sequenced: peripheral blood. The clonotype was recovered from a woman aged 70 to 79 with COVID-19, enrolled during active disease. CDR3 DNA: TGTGCCAGCAGTTTGAGGGCTACGGGCTATGGCTACACCTTC. It encodes CASSLRATGYGYTF.